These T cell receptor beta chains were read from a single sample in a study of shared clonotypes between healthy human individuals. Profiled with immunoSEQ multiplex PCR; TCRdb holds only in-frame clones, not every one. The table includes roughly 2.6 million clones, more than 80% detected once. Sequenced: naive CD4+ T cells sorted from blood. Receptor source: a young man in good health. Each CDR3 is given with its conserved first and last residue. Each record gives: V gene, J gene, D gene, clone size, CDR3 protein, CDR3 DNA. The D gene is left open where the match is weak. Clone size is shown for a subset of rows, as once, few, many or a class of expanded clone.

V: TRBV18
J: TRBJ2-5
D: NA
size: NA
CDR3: CASSPQNGQETQYF
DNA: TGTGCCAGCTCACCACAGAACGGTCAAGAGACCCAGTACTTC

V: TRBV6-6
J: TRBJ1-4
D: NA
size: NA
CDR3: CASSYSMMGTNEKLFF
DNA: TGTGCCAGCAGTTACTCGATGATGGGGACTAATGAAAAACTGTTTTTT

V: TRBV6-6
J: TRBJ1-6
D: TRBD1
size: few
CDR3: CASTGGTQGGTSPLHF
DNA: TGTGCCAGCACGGGTGGCACACAGGGGGGGACTTCACCCCTCCACTTT

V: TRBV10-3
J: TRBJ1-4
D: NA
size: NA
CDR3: CAISPGTTNEKLFF
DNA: TGTGCCATCAGTCCCGGGACAACTAATGAAAAACTGTTTTTT

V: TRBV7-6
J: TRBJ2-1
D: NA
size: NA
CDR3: CASSLAESGTTRVDEQFF
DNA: TGTGCCAGCAGCTTAGCGGAGTCCGGGACCACCCGAGTCGATGAGCAGTTCTTC

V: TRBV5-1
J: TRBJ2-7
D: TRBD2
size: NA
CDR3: CASSFTGLAGSYEQYF
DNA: TGCGCCAGCAGCTTCACGGGACTAGCGGGCTCCTACGAGCAGTACTTC

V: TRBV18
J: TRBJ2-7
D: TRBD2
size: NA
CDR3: CASSQQAGGPSYEQYF
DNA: TGTGCCAGCTCACAGCAAGCGGGAGGCCCCTCCTACGAGCAGTACTTC

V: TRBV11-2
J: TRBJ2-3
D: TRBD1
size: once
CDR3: CASRGTVLSTDTQYF
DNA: TGTGCCAGCAGGGGGACAGTCCTAAGCACAGATACGCAGTATTTT

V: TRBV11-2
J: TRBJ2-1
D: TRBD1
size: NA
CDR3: CASSSDRNNEQFF
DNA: TGTGCCAGCAGCTCGGACAGGAACAATGAGCAGTTCTTC

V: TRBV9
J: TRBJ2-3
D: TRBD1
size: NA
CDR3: CASSVGQGKTDTQYF
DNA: TGTGCCAGCAGCGTCGGACAGGGGAAGACAGATACGCAGTATTTT

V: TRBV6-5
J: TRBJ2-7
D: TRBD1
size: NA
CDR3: CASSPGQGRTYEQYF
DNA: TGTGCCAGCAGTCCCGGACAGGGGAGAACCTACGAGCAGTACTTC

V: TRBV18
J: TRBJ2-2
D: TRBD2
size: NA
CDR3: CASSIGRGTHTGELFF
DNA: TGTGCCAGCTCCATCGGGCGGGGGACTCACACCGGGGAGCTGTTTTTT

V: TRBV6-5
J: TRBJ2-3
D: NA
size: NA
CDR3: CASRSLGKGTDTQYF
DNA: TGTGCCAGCAGATCGCTCGGTAAGGGCACAGATACGCAGTATTTT

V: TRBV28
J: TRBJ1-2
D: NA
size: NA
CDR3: CASTLGQFYGYTF
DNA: TGTGCCAGCACCCTGGGACAATTCTATGGCTACACCTTC

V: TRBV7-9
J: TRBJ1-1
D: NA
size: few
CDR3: CASSYGPTEAFF
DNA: TGTGCCAGCAGCTACGGACCAACTGAAGCTTTCTTT

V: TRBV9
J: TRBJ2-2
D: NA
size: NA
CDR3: CASSVDNTGELFF
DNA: TGTGCCAGCAGCGTGGATAACACCGGGGAGCTGTTTTTT

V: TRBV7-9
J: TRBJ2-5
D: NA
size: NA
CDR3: CASSSSGPRRETQYF
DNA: TGTGCCAGCAGCTCCTCGGGCCCTAGGAGGGAGACCCAGTACTTC

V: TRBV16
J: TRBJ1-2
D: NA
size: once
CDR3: CASSPPGRFYGYTF
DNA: TGTGCCAGCAGCCCTCCGGGACGGTTCTATGGCTACACCTTC

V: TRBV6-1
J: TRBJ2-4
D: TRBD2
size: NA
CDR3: CASSPLPGLQNIQYF
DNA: TGTGCCAGCAGCCCATTACCGGGACTACAAAACATTCAGTACTTC

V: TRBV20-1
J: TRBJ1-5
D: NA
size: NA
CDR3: CSARGPGHQHF
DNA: TGCAGTGCTAGAGGGCCGGGACACCAGCATTTT

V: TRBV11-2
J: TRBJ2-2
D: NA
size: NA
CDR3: CASSLGQKSNTGELFF
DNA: TGTGCCAGCAGCCTTGGACAGAAATCGAACACCGGGGAGCTGTTTTTT

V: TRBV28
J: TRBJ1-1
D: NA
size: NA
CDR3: CASSSRTPEAFF
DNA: TGTGCCAGCAGTTCACGGACACCTGAAGCTTTCTTT

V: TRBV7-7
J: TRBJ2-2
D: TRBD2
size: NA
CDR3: CASSPGLAGGVELFF
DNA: TGTGCTAGCAGCCCCGGACTAGCGGGAGGCGTGGAGCTGTTTTTT

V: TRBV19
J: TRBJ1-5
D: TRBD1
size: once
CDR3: CASTPGQAYSNQPQHF
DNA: TGTGCCAGTACCCCGGGACAGGCATATAGCAATCAGCCCCAGCATTTT

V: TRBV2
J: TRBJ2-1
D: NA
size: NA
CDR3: CASSESRGFYNEQFF
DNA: TGTGCCAGCAGTGAATCCAGGGGCTTTTACAATGAGCAGTTCTTC

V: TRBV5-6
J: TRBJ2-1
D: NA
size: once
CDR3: CASSLAGTNEQFF
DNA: TGTGCCAGCAGCTTGGCCGGGACCAATGAGCAGTTCTTC

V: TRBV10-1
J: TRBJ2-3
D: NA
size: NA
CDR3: CASSELAEPIPDTQYF
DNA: TGCGCCAGCAGTGAATTAGCGGAACCTATCCCAGATACGCAGTATTTT

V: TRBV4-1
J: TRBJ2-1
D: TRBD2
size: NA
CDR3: CASSQGHKAGSDEQFF
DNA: TGCGCCAGCAGCCAAGGACACAAAGCGGGGTCGGATGAGCAGTTCTTC

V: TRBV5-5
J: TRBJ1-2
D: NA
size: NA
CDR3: CASSFGDYGYTF
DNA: TGTGCCAGCAGCTTTGGAGATTATGGCTACACCTTC

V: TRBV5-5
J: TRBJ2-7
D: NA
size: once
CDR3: CASSLDPQGTYEQYF
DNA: TGTGCCAGCAGCTTAGATCCCCAGGGGACCTACGAGCAGTACTTC

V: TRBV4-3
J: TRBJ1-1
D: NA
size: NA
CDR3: CASSQEGQRRDTEAFF
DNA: TGCGCCAGCAGCCAAGAGGGCCAGAGGAGGGACACTGAAGCTTTCTTT

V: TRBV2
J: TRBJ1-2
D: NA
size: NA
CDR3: CASSELPTGGGGYTF
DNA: TGTGCCAGCAGTGAACTACCTACGGGGGGCGGCGGCTACACCTTC

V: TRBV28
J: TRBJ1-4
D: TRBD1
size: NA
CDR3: CASSPRTGAEKLFF
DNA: TGTGCCAGCAGCCCAAGGACAGGGGCTGAAAAACTGTTTTTT

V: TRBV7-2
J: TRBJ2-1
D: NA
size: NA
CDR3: CASSLPIYNEQFF
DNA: TGTGCCAGCAGCTTACCTATATACAATGAGCAGTTCTTC

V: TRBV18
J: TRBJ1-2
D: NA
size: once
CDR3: CASSTGMGDGYTF
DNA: TGTGCCAGCTCTACAGGGATGGGGGATGGCTACACCTTC

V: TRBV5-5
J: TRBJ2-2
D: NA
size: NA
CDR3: CASSWRNTGELFF
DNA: TGTGCCAGCAGCTGGAGGAACACCGGGGAGCTGTTTTTT

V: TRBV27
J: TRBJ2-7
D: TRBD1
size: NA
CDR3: CASSLTGTGEQYF
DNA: TGTGCCAGCAGTCTAACAGGGACAGGCGAGCAGTACTTC

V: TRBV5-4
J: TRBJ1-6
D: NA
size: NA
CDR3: CASSSIPSDNNSPLHF
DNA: TGTGCCAGCAGCTCGATCCCTTCCGACAATAATTCACCCCTCCACTTT

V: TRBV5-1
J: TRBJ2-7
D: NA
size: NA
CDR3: CASSLDTDSSYEQYF
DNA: TGCGCCAGCAGCTTAGACACCGACAGCTCCTACGAGCAGTACTTC

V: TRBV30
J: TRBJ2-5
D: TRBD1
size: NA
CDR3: CAWGQEKETQYF
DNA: TGTGCCTGGGGACAGGAGAAAGAGACCCAGTACTTC

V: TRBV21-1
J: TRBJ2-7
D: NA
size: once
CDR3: CASSKVSWAGERCEQYF
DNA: TGTGCCAGCAGCAAAGTGTCTTGGGCAGGGGAAAGGTGCGAGCAGTACTTC

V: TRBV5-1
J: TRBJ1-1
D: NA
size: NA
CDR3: CASSFAGHTSNTEAFF
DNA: TGCGCCAGCAGCTTTGCAGGCCACACCTCGAACACTGAAGCTTTCTTT

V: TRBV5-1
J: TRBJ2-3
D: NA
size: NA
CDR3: CASSLVGTTDTQYF
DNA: TGCGCCAGCAGCTTGGTGGGCACCACAGATACGCAGTATTTT

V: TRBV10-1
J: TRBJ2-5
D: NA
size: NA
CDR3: CAECWGKQETQYF
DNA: TGCGCCGAATGTTGGGGAAAACAAGAGACCCAGTACTTC

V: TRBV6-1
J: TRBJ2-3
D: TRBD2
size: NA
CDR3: CASRGLARSTDTQYF
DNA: TGTGCCAGCAGGGGACTAGCGCGTTCGACAGATACGCAGTATTTT

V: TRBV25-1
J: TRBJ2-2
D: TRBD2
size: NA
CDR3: CASRGGKGTGELFF
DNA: TGTGCCAGCCGCGGGGGGAAGGGGACCGGGGAGCTGTTTTTT

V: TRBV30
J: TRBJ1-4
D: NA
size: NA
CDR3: CAWSVRGGPGEKLFF
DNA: TGTGCCTGGAGTGTAAGGGGGGGGCCCGGTGAAAAACTGTTTTTT

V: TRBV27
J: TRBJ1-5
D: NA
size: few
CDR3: CASSSQGQPQHF
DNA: TGTGCCAGCAGTTCTCAGGGTCAGCCCCAGCATTTT

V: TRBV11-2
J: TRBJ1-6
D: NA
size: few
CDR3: CASSLDLSFDSPLHF
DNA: TGTGCCAGCAGCTTAGATCTTTCGTTTGATTCACCCCTCCACTTT

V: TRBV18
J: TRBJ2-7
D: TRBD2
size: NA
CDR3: CASSEGRLAGVEQYF
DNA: TGTGCCAGCTCAGAAGGGCGGCTAGCGGGAGTCGAGCAGTACTTC